Below are 32 T cell receptor beta chains sequenced from a single sample in a study of T cells expressing NK-cell markers. With the 5' RACE reads reprocessed, TCRdb shows one record per CDR3 protein and no DNA. Recorded for this sample: about 460,000 distinct CDR3 sequences. Input material: blood T cells: a sorted CD56 or NKG2C T cell subset, CD4+ or CD8+ T cells, or bulk PBMC T cells (not recorded which). These receptors all stem from a woman between 45 and 60 years old in good health.

The chain carries TRBV6-2 or TRBV6-3 and TRBJ2-2; there is no DNA to check the TCRdb D call of TRBD2. Looked up from germline, CDR1 is MNHEY and CDR2 is SVGEGT. This CDR3 spans 18 amino acids. Here the CDR3 reads CASTPWGTSGTKTGELFF.

The chain carries TRBV20-1 and TRBJ1-2. The germline V gene has CDR1 DFQATT and CDR2 SNEGSKA (reference sequence). This CDR3 is 13 amino acids long. The CDR3 sequence: CSARVIQDHGYTF.

This chain joins TRBV20-1 and TRBJ2-5. This CDR3 spans 14 amino acids. Germline assignment: CDR1 DFQATT and CDR2 SNEGSKA (reference sequence). CDR3 region: CSARPTGNGKTQYF.

The chain links TRBV5-8 to TRBJ2-5. This CDR3 contains 13 residues. Germline V CDR1 and CDR2: SGHTS, YDEGEE. CDR3 in amino acids: CASSPRIQETQYF.

This CDR3 is CAWLDRVGDEQFF. The gene calls are TRBV30 and TRBJ2-1; TCRdb returns TRBD1, unconfirmable since there is no DNA. The CDR3 spans 13 residues. Germline V gene data show CDR1 as GTSNPN and CDR2 as SVGIG (reference sequence). Filled out from reference TRBV30 and TRBJ2-1, the complete variable domain reads SQTIHQWPATLVQPVGSPLSLECTVEGTSNPNLYWYRQAAGRGLQLLFYSVGIGQISSEVPQNLSASRPQDRQFILSSKKLLLSDSGFYLCAWLDRVGDEQFFGPGTRLTVL.

V gene TRBV24-1 combines with J gene TRBJ2-5; TCRdb gives TRBD1 as the D gene, but with no DNA this cannot be confirmed. This CDR3 spans 15 amino acids. Germline values: CDR1 KGHDR, CDR2 SFDVKD. The CDR3 sequence: CATSETGDKVETQYF.

J is TRBJ1-5 and V is TRBV4-1. Germline V gene data show CDR1 as MGHRA and CDR2 as YSYEKL. The CDR3 length is 15 residues. The CDR3 region is CASSQATLGNQPQHF.

The V gene is TRBV12-3 or TRBV12-4, the J gene TRBJ2-2. The CDR3 runs to 15 residues. The CDR3 sequence is CASSSPPINTGELFF.

The chain recombines TRBV5-1 with TRBJ2-5; without DNA, the TCRdb call of TRBD2 cannot be checked. Looked up from germline, CDR1 is SGHRS and CDR2 is YFSETQ. The length of the CDR3 is 16 residues. The chain's CDR3 is CASSWSLASGQETQYF.

CDR3 amino acids: CASSSEGPSYEQYF. This chain uses TRBV12-3 or TRBV12-4 with TRBJ2-7; with no DNA, the TCRdb D assignment of TRBD2 cannot be verified. The CDR3 runs to 14 residues.

The chain links TRBV28 to TRBJ2-1; lacking DNA, the TRBD2 call made by TCRdb goes unchecked. CDR3 length: 16 residues. CDR1 is MDHEN and CDR2 is SYDVKM in the germline V gene. CDR3 residues: CASSWPGLATYNEQFF.

The V and J genes are TRBV5-1 and TRBJ1-2; TCRdb indicates TRBD1, and absent DNA this call remains unverified. CDR3 length: 17 residues. Germline CDR1 and CDR2: SGHRS and YFSETQ. The CDR3 sequence is CASSKGQGVISPYGYTF.

The rearrangement uses TRBV5-1 and TRBJ2-1; TCRdb picks TRBD1, but there is no DNA to check that call. Per the germline V gene, CDR1 is SGHRS and CDR2 is YFSETQ. This CDR3 is 15 amino acids long. The CDR3 sequence is CASSWDATGNNEQFF.

This sequence joins TRBV19 and TRBJ2-2; the D call from TCRdb, TRBD2, cannot be confirmed without DNA. Germline V gene sequence: CDR1 LNHDA, CDR2 SQIVND (reference sequence). The CDR3 has 13 amino acids. The chain's CDR3 is CATLAGEGGELFF.

The chain joins TRBV6-1 to TRBJ1-2; the D call of TRBD1 rests on TCRdb alone, since no DNA is present to check it. The CDR3 runs 19 residues. Germline loops: CDR1 MNHNS, CDR2 SASEGT. The CDR3 loop is CASSEAGIPGQATSYGYTF.

V and J are TRBV11-1 and TRBJ2-5; TCRdb gives TRBD1 as the D gene, but with no DNA this cannot be confirmed. This CDR3 contains 14 residues. Germline loops: CDR1 SGHAT, CDR2 FQDESV (reference sequence). CDR3 region: CASSVDRAVGTQYF.

The chain uses TRBV7-8 and TRBJ2-2; no DNA is available, so the TRBD2 call from TCRdb remains unchecked. Germline V CDR1 and CDR2: SGHVS, FQNEAQ. The CDR3 length is 18 residues. Here the CDR3 reads CASSPGTSGGGYTGELFF.

The chain employs TRBV20-1 and TRBJ2-1. CDR3 size: 15 residues. From germline, CDR1 is DFQATT and CDR2 SNEGSKA (reference sequence). Here the CDR3 reads CSASPVRVKYNEQFF.

J is TRBJ2-1 and V is TRBV12-3 or TRBV12-4; as DNA is missing, the TRBD2 call by TCRdb cannot be tested. CDR3 length equals 14 residues. This CDR3 is CASSGRYSYNEQFF.

The chain joins TRBV12-3 or TRBV12-4 to TRBJ2-1. The CDR3 has 14 amino acids. The CDR3 protein is CASSLTESYNEQFF.

This chain links TRBV5-1 with TRBJ2-7; the D call of TRBD1 rests on TCRdb alone, since no DNA is present to check it. The germline CDR1 and CDR2 sequences are SGHRS and YFSETQ. The CDR3 length is 15 residues. CDR3 sequence reads: CAFSLLQGSPWEQYF.

V usage is TRBV24-1 and J usage is TRBJ2-5; there is no DNA to check the TCRdb D call of TRBD1. Germline CDR1 KGHDR, CDR2 SFDVKD. The length of the CDR3 is 13 residues. The chain's CDR3 is CATSDPGRETQYF.

This rearrangement joins TRBV6-5 to TRBJ2-2. The germline CDR1 and CDR2 sequences are MNHEY and SVGAGI. The CDR3 has 16 residues. The CDR3 sequence: CASSYSPILETGELFF.

The V call is TRBV12-3 or TRBV12-4, the J call TRBJ2-4; TCRdb indicates TRBD2, and absent DNA this call remains unverified. This CDR3 comprises 13 residues. The CDR3: CASRYGSNNIQYF.

The chain combines TRBV20-1 with TRBJ1-5. Germline CDR1 DFQATT, CDR2 SNEGSKA (reference sequence). The CDR3 covers 13 residues. CDR3 sequence: CSARDSPERPQHF.

The chain links TRBV12-3 or TRBV12-4 to TRBJ2-3. The CDR3 covers 14 residues. The CDR3 here is CASTGSALGDTQYF.

The V call is TRBV7-2, the J call TRBJ2-3; TCRdb proposes TRBD2, but this gene call is untestable without DNA. Germline CDR1 reads SGHTA; CDR2 reads FQGNSA. The CDR3 is 15 amino acids. The CDR3 here is CASSEGLGSTDTQYF.

The rearrangement links TRBV5-5 to TRBJ2-2; the TCRdb D gene call, TRBD2, has no DNA to confirm it. The CDR3 sequence is 14 residues long. Germline assignment: CDR1 SGHKS and CDR2 YYEKEE (reference sequence). CDR3 loop: CASSTREYTGELFF. Drawing the rest from reference TRBV5-5 and TRBJ2-2, the complete variable domain is DAGVTQSPTHLIKTRGQQVTLRCSPISGHKSVSWYQQVLGQGPQFIFQYYEKEERGRGNFPDRFSARQFPNYSSELNVNALLLGDSALYLCASSTREYTGELFFGEGSRLTVL.

The chain employs TRBV5-5 and TRBJ2-1; the D call of TRBD2 rests on TCRdb alone, since no DNA is present to check it. CDR3 length equals 13 residues. Germline V gives CDR1 SGHKS, CDR2 YYEKEE (reference sequence). CDR3 in amino acids: CASSSPSQNEQFF. The entire variable domain, with the rest obtained from reference TRBV5-5 and TRBJ2-1, is as follows: DAGVTQSPTHLIKTRGQQVTLRCSPISGHKSVSWYQQVLGQGPQFIFQYYEKEERGRGNFPDRFSARQFPNYSSELNVNALLLGDSALYLCASSSPSQNEQFFGPGTRLTVL.

The chain combines TRBV28 with TRBJ2-7; TCRdb's D call of TRBD1 is untestable without DNA. This CDR3 region has 16 residues. CDR1 and CDR2 from the germline V gene are MDHEN and SYDVKM. CDR3 sequence reads: CASSLWITGSTYEQYF.

The gene calls are TRBV20-1 and TRBJ2-1; TCRdb proposes TRBD1, but this gene call is untestable without DNA. Germline CDR1 is DFQATT and CDR2 is SNEGSKA (reference sequence). The CDR3 totals 14 residues. The CDR3 loop reads CSAKGQGNYNEQFF.

The V call is TRBV3-1, the J call TRBJ2-4; TCRdb indicates TRBD2, and absent DNA this call remains unverified. The CDR3 is 20 residues long. The germline CDR1 and CDR2 sequences are LGHDT and YNNKEL (reference sequence). CDR3: CASSQDSLAGGPLGKNIQYF. The full variable domain, with the rest looked up from reference TRBV3-1 and TRBJ2-4, is DTAVSQTPKYLVTQMGNDKSIKCEQNLGHDTMYWYKQDSKKFLKIMFSYNNKELIINETVPNRFSPKSPDKAHLNLHINSLELGDSAVYFCASSQDSLAGGPLGKNIQYFGAGTRLSVL.